This TCR beta chain was captured by sequencing in a study of identical twins. Study-level findings and limits: Models underestimated out-of-frame TCR alpha sharing in monozygotic twins. Invariant MAIT and iNKT cells may have partly biased zero-insertion analyses.

Every donor was a healthy Caucasian. This clonotype occurred once. The antigen remains unidentified. One entry per CDR3 protein results from TCRdb running MiXCR on the 5' RACE reads. Of some 200,000 distinct CDR3 sequences listed, about 7.5% are singletons. CDR3 length: 16 amino acids. CDR1 is MNHNS, CDR2 SASEGT, per germline. V lost 0 bases to trimming and J lost 2 bases, with 13 bases between them. These data were also filed under a second study, of yellow fever vaccine responses in identical twins. As that report states: In identical twins, vaccine T cell responses appeared partly shared and partly individual.

The clonotype was recovered from a woman younger than 30 in good health. The chain combines TRBV6-1 with TRBJ1-2, with D perhaps TRBD1 (5 bases). The sequencing sample was made of memory (CD45RO+) T cells sorted from blood. The CDR3 DNA sequence: TGTGCCAGCAGTGAAGCCACAGGATTGGCAAACTATGGCTACACCTTC. As protein: CASSEATGLANYGYTF.